What follows describes a single T cell receptor (beta chain). The entry originates in a study of shared clonotypes between healthy human individuals. TCRdb's table, derived via immunoSEQ multiplex PCR, lists solely in-frame clones and lacks some. The sample yields a few million clones, just over 90% seen once. Germline V gene lookup returns CDR1 MNHEY and CDR2 SVGAGI. The ends were cut back, 2 bases at V and 1 base at J, with 12 bases in the middle. The CDR3 sequence is 16 residues long. This clonotype was obtained from a man younger than 35 in good health. Some clones in this sample may be carry-over from other donors' samples. The J gene is TRBJ2-1, the V gene TRBV6-5; D is unclear. The sample taken for sequencing was naive CD4+ T cells from PBMCs. The subset here: CD45RA+ positively selected. CDR3 nucleotides: TGTGCCAGCAGTTACCTACGCGGCGGATCCTACAATGAGCAGTTCTTC. It is translated as CASSYLRGGSYNEQFF.